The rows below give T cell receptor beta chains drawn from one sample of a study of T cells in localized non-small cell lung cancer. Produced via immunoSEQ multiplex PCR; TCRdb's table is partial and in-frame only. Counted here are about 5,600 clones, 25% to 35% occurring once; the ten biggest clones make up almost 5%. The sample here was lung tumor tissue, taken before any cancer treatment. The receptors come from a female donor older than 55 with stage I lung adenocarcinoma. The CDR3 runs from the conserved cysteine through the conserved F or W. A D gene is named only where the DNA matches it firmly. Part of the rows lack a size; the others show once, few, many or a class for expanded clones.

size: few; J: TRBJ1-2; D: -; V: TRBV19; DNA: TGTGCCAGTAGTATAATACAGAACTATGGCTACACCTTC; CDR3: CASSIIQNYGYTF
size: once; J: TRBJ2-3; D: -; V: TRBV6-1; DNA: TGTGCCAGCAGTGAAGCGGTGGATGTTACAGATACGCAGTATTTT; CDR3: CASSEAVDVTDTQYF
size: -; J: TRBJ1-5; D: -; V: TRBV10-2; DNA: TGCGCCAGCAGTGACGGGGGCAATCAGCCCCAGCATTTT; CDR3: CASSDGGNQPQHF
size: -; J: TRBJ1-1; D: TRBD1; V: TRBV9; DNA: TGTGCCAGCAGCGTAGCAGGGGGCGCGAACTCAAACACTGAAGCTTTCTTT; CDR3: CASSVAGGANSNTEAFF
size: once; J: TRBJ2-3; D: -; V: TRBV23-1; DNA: TGCGCCAGCAGCCAAGATCCCAGGGACACAGATACGCAGTATTTT; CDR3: CASSQDPRDTDTQYF
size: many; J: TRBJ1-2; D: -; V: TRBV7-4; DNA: TGTGCCAGCCTGAGGCCCGGGTCCAATGGCTACACCTTC; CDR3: CASLRPGSNGYTF
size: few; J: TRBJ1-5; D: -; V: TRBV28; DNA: TGTGCCAGCAGTCCCCCACCCAGGGTAAGAAGCAATCAGCCCCAGCATTTT; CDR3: CASSPPPRVRSNQPQHF
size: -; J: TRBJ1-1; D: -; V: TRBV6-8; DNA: TGTGCCAGCAGTTACGGACGGCTAGGGAACACTGAAGCTTTCTTT; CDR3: CASSYGRLGNTEAFF
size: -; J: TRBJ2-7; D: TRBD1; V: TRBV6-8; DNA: TGTGCCAGCAGTTACGACACAGGGGGCCACTACGAGCAGTACTTC; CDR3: CASSYDTGGHYEQYF
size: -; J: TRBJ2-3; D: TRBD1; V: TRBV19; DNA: TGTGCCAGTAGTACCTCCGGGACAGGGAACACAGATACGCAGTATTTT; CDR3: CASSTSGTGNTDTQYF
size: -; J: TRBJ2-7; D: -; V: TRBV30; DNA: TGTGCCTGGACAGGGCCCTCCTACGAGCAGTACTTC; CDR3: CAWTGPSYEQYF
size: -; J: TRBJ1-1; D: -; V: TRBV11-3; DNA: TGTGCCAGCAGCTTAAGAATATCGGACACTGAAGCTTTCTTT; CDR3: CASSLRISDTEAFF
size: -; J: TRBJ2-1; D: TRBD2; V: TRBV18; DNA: TGTGCCAGCTCACCTGGGACTAGCGAAAATGAGCAGTTCTTC; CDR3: CASSPGTSENEQFF
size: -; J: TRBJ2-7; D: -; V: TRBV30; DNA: TGTGCCATCACCCGAAAGGACGGGGAAGGAAGTAGCTACGAGCAGTACTTC; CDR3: CAITRKDGEGSSYEQYF
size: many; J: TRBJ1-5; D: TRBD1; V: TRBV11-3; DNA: TGTGCCAGCAGCCAGAGGACAGGGAGGAGCAATCAGCCCCAGCATTTT; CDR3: CASSQRTGRSNQPQHF
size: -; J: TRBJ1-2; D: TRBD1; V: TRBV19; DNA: TGTGCCAGTAGTCACGAGGTGACAGGGCTTGCTGGCTACACCTTC; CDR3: CASSHEVTGLAGYTF
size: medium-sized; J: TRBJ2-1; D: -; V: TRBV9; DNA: TGTGCCAGCAGCGTCCTGGGGGCGGCGGGGAGCAATGAGCAGTTCTTC; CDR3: CASSVLGAAGSNEQFF
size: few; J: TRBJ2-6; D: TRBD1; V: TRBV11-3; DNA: TGTGCCAGCAGCTCACAGGGGGCTGGGGCCAACGTCCTGACTTTC; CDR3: CASSSQGAGANVLTF
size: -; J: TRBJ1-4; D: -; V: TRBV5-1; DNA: TGCGCCAGCAGCCAGGGGACCGGGAATGAAAAACTGTTTTTT; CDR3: CASSQGTGNEKLFF
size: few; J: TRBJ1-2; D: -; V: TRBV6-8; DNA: TGTGCCAGCAGTCAAGACAGCTATGGCTACACCTTC; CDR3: CASSQDSYGYTF
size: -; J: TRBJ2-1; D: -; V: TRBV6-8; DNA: TGTGCCAGCAGTTACTCTTCGACCCCCACCCGGTTCTTC; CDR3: CASSYSSTPTRFF
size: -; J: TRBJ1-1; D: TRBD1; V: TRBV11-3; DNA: TGTGCCAGCAGCCGACAGGGGGAAAGCACTGAAGCTTTCTTT; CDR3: CASSRQGESTEAFF
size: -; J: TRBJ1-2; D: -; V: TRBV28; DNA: TGTGCCAGCAGTCTCCCGGGGTCTGATGGCTACACCTTC; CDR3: CASSLPGSDGYTF
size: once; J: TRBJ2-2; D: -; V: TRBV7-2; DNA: TGTGCCAGCAGCCTCACTCCTCCCGGGGAGCTGTTTTTT; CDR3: CASSLTPPGELFF
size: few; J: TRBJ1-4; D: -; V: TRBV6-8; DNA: TGTGCCAGCAGTTACCTAGCTAATGAAAAACTGTTTTTT; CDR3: CASSYLANEKLFF
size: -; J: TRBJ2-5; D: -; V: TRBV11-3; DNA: TGTGCCAGCAGCTTAGTCGCCGGGGTCGCAGAGACCCAGTACTTC; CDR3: CASSLVAGVAETQYF
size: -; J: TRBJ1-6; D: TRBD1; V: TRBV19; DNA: TGTGCCAGTAGTACAACAGGGGGCGCTTCGTCACCCCTCCACTTT; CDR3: CASSTTGGASSPLHF
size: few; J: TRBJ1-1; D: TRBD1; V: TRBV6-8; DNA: TGTGCCAGCAGTGTGACAGGGTCGGGGACTGAAGCTTTCTTT; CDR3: CASSVTGSGTEAFF
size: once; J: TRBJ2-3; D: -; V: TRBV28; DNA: TGTGCCAGCAGTTTCCCGGCCGGCGGCACAGATACGCAGTATTTT; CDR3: CASSFPAGGTDTQYF
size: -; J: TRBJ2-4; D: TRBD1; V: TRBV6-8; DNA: TGTGCCAGCAGTTACTCGACAGGGACCAAAAACATTCAGTACTTC; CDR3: CASSYSTGTKNIQYF
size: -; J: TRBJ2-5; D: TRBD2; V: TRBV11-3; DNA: TGTGCCAGCAGCTTAGATCTAGCGGGGGAGACCCAGTACTTC; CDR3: CASSLDLAGETQYF
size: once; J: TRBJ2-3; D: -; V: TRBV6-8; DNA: TGTGCCAGCAGCACGAATGGGGGCGGGAGCGGCCCAGATACGCAGTATTTT; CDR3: CASSTNGGGSGPDTQYF
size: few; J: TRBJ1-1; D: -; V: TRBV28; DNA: TGTGCCAGCGTGGCGGGGGGTAACACTGAAGCTTTCTTT; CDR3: CASVAGGNTEAFF
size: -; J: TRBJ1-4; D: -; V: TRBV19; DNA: TGTGCCAGTAGTATGTCGGGCAGACCGGCAACTAATGAAAAACTGTTTTTT; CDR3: CASSMSGRPATNEKLFF
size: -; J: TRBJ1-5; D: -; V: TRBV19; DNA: TGTGCCAGTAGTATGTGGTGGGACCTTGGGAATCAGCCCCAGCATTTT; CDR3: CASSMWWDLGNQPQHF
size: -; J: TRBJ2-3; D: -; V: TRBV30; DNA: TGTGCCTGGAGTAGCGCGGGCGGCGGCGCTTCATATGCGCAGTATTTT; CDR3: CAWSSAGGGASYAQYF
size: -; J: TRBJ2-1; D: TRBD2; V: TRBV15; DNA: TGTGCCACCAGCAGAGTAGGTACGGGAGGGGGCTACAATGAGCAGTTCTTC; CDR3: CATSRVGTGGGYNEQFF
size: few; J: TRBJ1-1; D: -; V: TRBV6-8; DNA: TGTGCCAGCATACCGACATTGATGAACACTGAAGCTTTCTTT; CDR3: CASIPTLMNTEAFF
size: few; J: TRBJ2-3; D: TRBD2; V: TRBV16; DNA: TGTGCCAGCAGCCTAGCGGGAGGGAGCACAGATACGCAGTATTTT; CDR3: CASSLAGGSTDTQYF
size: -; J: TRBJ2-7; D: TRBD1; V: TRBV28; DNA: TGTGCCAGCAGTTTCCGGGACAGATCCTACGAGCAGTACTTC; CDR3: CASSFRDRSYEQYF
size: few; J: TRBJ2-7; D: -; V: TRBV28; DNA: TGTGCCAGCAGTTTATTTCAGGACGAGCAGTACTTC; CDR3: CASSLFQDEQYF
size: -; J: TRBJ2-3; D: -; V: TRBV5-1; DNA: TGCGCCAGCAGCAGGGACGGTAGCACAGATACGCAGTATTTT; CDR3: CASSRDGSTDTQYF
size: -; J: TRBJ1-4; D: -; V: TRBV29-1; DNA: TGCAGCGTTGACGAGGGGCCCAATGAAAAACTGTTTTTT; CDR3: CSVDEGPNEKLFF
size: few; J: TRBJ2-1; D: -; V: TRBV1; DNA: TGCGCCAGCAGCCAAGATATTACAGGGGGCGCGGTGAGCTCCTACAATGAGCAGTTCTTC; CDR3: CASSQDITGGAVSSYNEQFF
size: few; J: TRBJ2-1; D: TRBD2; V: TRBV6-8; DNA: TGTGCCAGCAGTCGGATGGGGCGGGAGTACAATGAGCAGTTCTTC; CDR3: CASSRMGREYNEQFF
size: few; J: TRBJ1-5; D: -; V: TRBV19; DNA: TGTGCCACCGGAGGGCAGGGATATCAGCCCCAGCATTTT; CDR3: CATGGQGYQPQHF
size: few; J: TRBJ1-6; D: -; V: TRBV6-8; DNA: TGTGCCAGCAGGACCCAGACATCCAGCTCCTATAATTCACCCCTCCACTTT; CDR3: CASRTQTSSSYNSPLHF
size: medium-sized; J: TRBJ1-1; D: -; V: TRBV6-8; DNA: TGTGCCAGCAGTTACTCGACGCGGAACACTGAAGCTTTCTTT; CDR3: CASSYSTRNTEAFF
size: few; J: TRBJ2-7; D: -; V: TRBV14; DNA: TGTGCCAGCAGCCAACAGGGCTACGAGCAGTACTTC; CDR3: CASSQQGYEQYF
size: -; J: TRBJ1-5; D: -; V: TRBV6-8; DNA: TGTGCCAGCAGCCACGGGGGGAGGGACCAGCCCCAGCATTTT; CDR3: CASSHGGRDQPQHF
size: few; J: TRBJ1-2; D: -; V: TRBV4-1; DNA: TGCGCCAGCAGCCATGAAGGGAGCAGGGGATCGACCTATGGCTACACCTTC; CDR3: CASSHEGSRGSTYGYTF
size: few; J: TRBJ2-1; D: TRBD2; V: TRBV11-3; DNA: TGTGCCAGCAGCGTTGATCAGCGGGGGGGCCGCGATGAGCAGTTCTTC; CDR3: CASSVDQRGGRDEQFF
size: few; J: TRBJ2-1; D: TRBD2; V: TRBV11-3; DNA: TGTGCCAGCAGCTTAAGAAGCGGGAGGGATACCTACAATGAGCAGTTCTTC; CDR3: CASSLRSGRDTYNEQFF